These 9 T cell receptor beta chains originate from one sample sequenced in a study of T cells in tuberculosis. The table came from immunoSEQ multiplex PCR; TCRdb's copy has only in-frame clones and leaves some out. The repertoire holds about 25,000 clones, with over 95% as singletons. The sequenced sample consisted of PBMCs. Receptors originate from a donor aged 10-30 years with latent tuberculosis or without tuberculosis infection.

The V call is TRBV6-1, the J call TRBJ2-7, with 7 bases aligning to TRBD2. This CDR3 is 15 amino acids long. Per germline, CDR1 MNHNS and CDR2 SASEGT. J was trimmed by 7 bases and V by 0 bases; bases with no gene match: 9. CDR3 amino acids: CASSEAGGGFWEQYV. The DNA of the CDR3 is TGTGCCAGCAGTGAAGCGGGGGGGGGTTTTTGGGAGCAGTACGTC.

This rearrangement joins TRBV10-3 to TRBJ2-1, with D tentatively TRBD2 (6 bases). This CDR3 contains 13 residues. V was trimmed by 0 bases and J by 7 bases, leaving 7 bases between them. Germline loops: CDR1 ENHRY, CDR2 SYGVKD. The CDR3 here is CAISESGGNEQFF. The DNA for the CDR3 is TGTGCCATCAGTGAGTCGGGGGGTAATGAGCAGTTCTTC.

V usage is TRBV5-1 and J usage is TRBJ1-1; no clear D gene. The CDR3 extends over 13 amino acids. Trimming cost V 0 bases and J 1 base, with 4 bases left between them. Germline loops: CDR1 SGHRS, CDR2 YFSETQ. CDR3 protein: CASSLAQNTEAFF. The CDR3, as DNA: TGCGCCAGCAGCTTGGCCCAGAACACTGAAGCTTTCTTT.

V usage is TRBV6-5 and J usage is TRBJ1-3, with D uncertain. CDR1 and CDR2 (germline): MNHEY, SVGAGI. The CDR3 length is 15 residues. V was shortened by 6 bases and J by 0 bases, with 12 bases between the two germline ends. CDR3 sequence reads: CASSHGRDSGNTIYF. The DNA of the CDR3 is TGTGCCAGCAGCCATGGACGGGACTCTGGAAACACCATATATTTT.

The CDR3 DNA reads as TGTGCCAGCAGCACAGGGGCCTCCTACAATGAGCAGTTCTTC. Translation gives CASSTGASYNEQFF. V gene TRBV6-5 combines with J gene TRBJ2-1, with TRBD1 matching over 7 bases. Germline values: CDR1 MNHEY, CDR2 SVGAGI. After removal of 6 bases from V and 0 bases from J, the junction contained 2 bases not matched to a gene. The CDR3 has 14 amino acids.

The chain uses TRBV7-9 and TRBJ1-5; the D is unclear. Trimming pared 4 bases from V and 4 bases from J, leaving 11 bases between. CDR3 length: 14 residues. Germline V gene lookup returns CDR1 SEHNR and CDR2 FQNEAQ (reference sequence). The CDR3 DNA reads TGTGCCAGCAGCTCCACTAGTGATAATCAGCCCCAGCATTTT. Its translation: CASSSTSDNQPQHF.

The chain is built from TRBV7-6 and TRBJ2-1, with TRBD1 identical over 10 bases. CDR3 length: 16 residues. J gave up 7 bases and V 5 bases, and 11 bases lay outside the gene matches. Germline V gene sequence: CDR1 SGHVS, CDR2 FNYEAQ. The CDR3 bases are TGTGCCAGCAGCCCCACCGGGACAGGGGTCTTAAATGAGCAGTTCTTC. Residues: CASSPTGTGVLNEQFF.

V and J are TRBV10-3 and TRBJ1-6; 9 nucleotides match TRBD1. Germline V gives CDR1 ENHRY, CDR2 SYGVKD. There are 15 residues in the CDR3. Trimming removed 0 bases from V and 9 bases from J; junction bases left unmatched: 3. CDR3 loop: CAISESRDRASPLHF. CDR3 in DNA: TGTGCCATCAGTGAGTCCCGGGACAGGGCTTCACCCCTCCACTTT.

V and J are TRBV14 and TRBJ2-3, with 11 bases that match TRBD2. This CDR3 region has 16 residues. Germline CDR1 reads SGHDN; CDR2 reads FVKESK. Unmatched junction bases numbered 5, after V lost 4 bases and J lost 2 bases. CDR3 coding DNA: TGTGCCAGCAGCCCGGGGACTAGCGGTCACACAGATACGCAGTATTTT. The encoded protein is CASSPGTSGHTDTQYF.